A single sample is the source of the 28 T cell receptor beta chains below, sequenced in a study of blood T cells in healthy people across ages. PCR was performed a second time for about 6 to 12 cycles using a sample-barcoded 5' primer and a J-beta primer mix. TCRdb reprocessed the 5' RACE reads via MiXCR and lists one record per CDR3 protein. The sample has around 990,000 distinct CDR3 sequences, 20% to 25% seen once. These data were likewise used in another study, on T cells of mothers and their children.

Specimen: blood. Receptor source: a girl aged 2-9 years in good health.

This clonotype has a handful of counts. The chain has TRBV7-8 and TRBJ2-2, with 8 bases that match TRBD1. V was clipped by 3 bases and J by 5 bases; unmatched bases: 8. This CDR3 is built from 16 residues. Per the germline V gene, CDR1 is SGHVS and CDR2 is FQNEAQ. CDR3 region: CASSFSNRGYTGELFF. The DNA of the CDR3 is TGTGCCAGCAGCTTTTCTAACAGGGGGTATACCGGGGAGCTGTTTTTT.

This clonotype was seen only a few times. CDR3 coding DNA: TGCGCCAGCAGCCCTAACCCGGAGGGGGTTGAGCAGTTCTTC. It encodes CASSPNPEGVEQFF. The chain carries TRBV4-1 and TRBJ2-5; perhaps D is TRBD1 or TRBD2 (6 bases each). The end of the DNA aligns better with TRBJ2-1, so the J call may be wrong. The length of the CDR3 is 14 residues. The germline V gene has CDR1 MGHRA and CDR2 YSYEKL.

The chain is built from TRBV29-1 and TRBJ2-2; no reliable D call. This CDR3 is 11 amino acids long. The V end lost 7 bases, the J end lost 7 bases, and 10 bases lay between the germline ends. Germline CDR1 SQVTM, CDR2 ANQGSEA. The CDR3 nucleotides read TGCAGCGCCCAAGATCACGGGGAGCTGTTTTTT. The encoded protein is CSAQDHGELFF.

The chain couples TRBV3-1 to TRBJ2-5; D is perhaps TRBD2 (5 bases). V was pared by 1 base and J by 5 bases, with 14 bases between. In germline, CDR1 is LGHDT, CDR2 YNNKEL (reference sequence). CDR3 length: 15 residues. For the CDR3, the DNA is TGTGCCAGCAGCCAAGGCGAATACGGACTGGAGACCCAGTACTTC. Residues: CASSQGEYGLETQYF.

The chain links TRBV7-9 to TRBJ2-1, with D possibly being TRBD2 (5 bases). The J call is doubtful: the DNA matches TRBJ2-5 better. Germline V gene data show CDR1 as SEHNR and CDR2 as FQNEAQ (reference sequence). The CDR3 has 15 amino acids. Here the CDR3 DNA reads TGTGCCAGCAGCTACCAGCACGGGAACCAAGAGACCCAGTACTTC. Encoded protein: CASSYQHGNQETQYF.

This clonotype came up many times. The gene calls are TRBV7-2 and TRBJ2-5; D is ambiguous. Trimming took 2 bases from V and 4 from J, leaving 5 bases between them. Germline V CDR1 and CDR2: SGHTA, FQGNSA. The CDR3 is made up of 12 amino acids. The CDR3 nucleotides are TGTGCCAGCAGCTTATGGCGAGAGACCCAGTACTTC. Its protein is CASSLWRETQYF. Variable domain in full (rest from reference TRBV7-2 and TRBJ2-5): GAGVSQSPSNKVTEKGKDVELRCDPISGHTALYWYRQSLGQGLEFLIYFQGNSAPDKSGLPSDRFSAERTGGSVSTLTIQRTQQEDSAVYLCASSLWRETQYFGPGTRLLVL.

The V gene is TRBV11-3, the J gene TRBJ2-5, with a weak D call TRBD1 (6 bases). Deletions cut 2 bases from V and 4 bases from J, with 23 bases between. The V gene's germline CDR1 is SGHNT and CDR2 YENEEA. The CDR3 has 18 amino acids. The CDR3 DNA follows: TGTGCCAGCAGCTTATATTTCAGTTGGGACACATTCCTAGAGACCCAGTACTTC. Its protein product is CASSLYFSWDTFLETQYF. Supplemented by reference TRBV11-3 and TRBJ2-5, the full variable domain reads EAGVVQSPRYKIIEKKQPVAFWCNPISGHNTLYWYLQNLGQGPELLIRYENEEAVDDSQLPKDRFSAERLKGVDSTLKIQPAELGDSAVYLCASSLYFSWDTFLETQYFGPGTRLLVL.

The V and J genes are TRBV6-5 and TRBJ1-2; D may be TRBD1 (6 bases). This CDR3 has 13 amino acids. CDR1 and CDR2 from the germline V gene are MNHEY and SVGAGI. The V and J ends lost 8 bases and 4 bases respectively, with 14 bases between them. In nucleotides, the CDR3 is TGTGCCAGCGGGAAGGGGGGGGCCTATGGCTACACCTTC. This codes for CASGKGGAYGYTF.

Remarks on this clonotype: Relative to the germline gene, one junction end is altered; a read error may explain this. The J gene is TRBJ2-2, the V gene TRBV28; no clear D gene. CDR1 and CDR2 (germline): MDHEN, SYDVKM. This CDR3 spans 12 amino acids. The CDR3 DNA is TGTGCCAGCAGTAGAAGCACCAGGGAGCTGTTTTTT. This codes for CASSRSTRELFF.

The chain links TRBV6-8 to TRBJ2-1, with D tentatively TRBD2 (5 bases). V lost 7 bases to trimming and J lost 5 bases, with 21 bases between them. There are 16 residues in the CDR3. CDR1 and CDR2 from the germline V gene are MNHGY and SAAAGT. The CDR3 nucleotides read TGTGCCAGCACCCGGAACCGGGAAAGAAACCACAATGAGCAGTTCTTC. It encodes CASTRNRERNHNEQFF.

The chain is built from TRBV29-1 and TRBJ2-1; D perhaps matches TRBD2 (5 bases). This CDR3 has 12 amino acids. V lost 5 bases and J 4 bases, leaving 9 bases between the germline ends. Germline CDR1 and CDR2: SQVTM and ANQGSEA. The CDR3 nucleotides are TGCAGCGTTTACGGGGATTACAATGAGCAGTTCTTC. Residues: CSVYGDYNEQFF.

V usage is TRBV5-5 and J usage is TRBJ1-2, with no clear D. The germline V gene encodes CDR1 SGHKS and CDR2 YYEKEE (reference sequence). The CDR3 has 13 amino acids. The germline V and J ends were trimmed by 1 base and 3 bases, with 7 bases remaining between them. The CDR3 spells CASSLTWDYGYTF. CDR3 DNA sequence: TGTGCCAGCAGCTTGACCTGGGACTATGGCTACACCTTC.

The rearrangement joins TRBV3-1 to TRBJ2-7; unclear D gene. The CDR3 consists of 12 residues. V lost 0 bases to trimming and J lost 4 bases, with 4 bases between them. The germline gives CDR1 LGHDT, CDR2 YNNKEL (reference sequence). Here the CDR3 DNA reads TGTGCCAGCAGCCAAGATAAATACGAGCAGTACTTC. Its protein is CASSQDKYEQYF.

J is TRBJ2-2 and V is TRBV5-1; TRBD2 aligns across 8 bases. Germline values: CDR1 SGHRS, CDR2 YFSETQ. The junction had 5 bases not matched to a gene; V was cut back by 7 bases and J by 6 bases. The CDR3 has 13 residues. This CDR3 is CASGDGGAGELFF. The DNA of the CDR3 is TGCGCCAGCGGTGACGGGGGGGCCGGGGAGCTGTTTTTT. Complete variable domain (other parts from reference TRBV5-1 and TRBJ2-2): KAGVTQTPRYLIKTRGQQVTLSCSPISGHRSVSWYQQTPGQGLQFLFEYFSETQRNKGNFPGRFSGRQFSNSRSEMNVSTLELGDSALYLCASGDGGAGELFFGEGSRLTVL.

V and J are TRBV28 and TRBJ2-7, with 11 positions matching TRBD2. Germline V lookup: CDR1 MDHEN, CDR2 SYDVKM. The CDR3 extends over 17 amino acids. The V segment lost 4 bases and the J segment 5 bases; nucleotides outside the gene matches: 13. The CDR3, as DNA: TGTGCCAGCAGTTCCCTATCATCACTAGCGGGAGACAACGAGCAGTACTTC. The encoded protein is CASSSLSSLAGDNEQYF.

This clonotype appeared a few times. The rearrangement links TRBV3-1 to TRBJ2-6; the D is unclear. V lost 7 bases to trimming and J lost 3 bases, with 4 bases between them. In germline, CDR1 is LGHDT, CDR2 YNNKEL (reference sequence). The CDR3 is made up of 12 amino acids. CDR3 sequence reads: CASTSGANVLTF. CDR3 coding DNA: TGTGCCAGCACTAGTGGGGCCAACGTCCTGACTTTC.

This chain links TRBV2 with TRBJ2-5; 13 nucleotides agree with TRBD2. Trimming cost V 8 bases and J 2 bases; bases outside gene matches: 8. The CDR3 has 16 residues. CDR1 is SNHLY and CDR2 is FYNNEI in the germline V gene. CDR3 sequence reads: CASSRLAGGRQETQYF. The CDR3 nucleotides read TGTGCCAGCTCCCGACTAGCGGGAGGACGGCAAGAGACCCAGTACTTC.

Only a few counts were recorded for this clonotype. V usage is TRBV7-2 and J usage is TRBJ2-5; D unclear. The J call may be incorrect, as the DNA end agrees better with TRBJ2-7. This CDR3 is built from 13 residues. The germline CDR1 and CDR2 sequences are SGHTA and FQGNSA. CDR3 region: CASSLVTRCEQYF. The DNA of the CDR3 is TGTGCCAGCAGCTTAGTTACGAGGTGCGAGCAGTACTTC.

The rearrangement joins TRBV28 to TRBJ2-5; D possibly corresponds to TRBD2 (5 bases). V was clipped by 4 bases and J by 2 bases, with 14 bases between them. CDR1 is MDHEN and CDR2 is SYDVKM in the germline V gene. The CDR3 runs 15 residues. CDR3 protein: CASSYDRGPQETQYF. The DNA of the CDR3 is TGTGCCAGCAGTTACGATCGGGGTCCACAAGAGACCCAGTACTTC.

This clonotype was seen a handful of times. The chain couples TRBV29-1 to TRBJ2-3; 8 nucleotides line up with TRBD2. This CDR3 is built from 13 residues. Germline values: CDR1 SQVTM, CDR2 ANQGSEA. Trimming cost V 7 bases and J 5 bases; bases outside gene matches: 8. The CDR3 sequence is CSAGGRMKDTQYF. CDR3 nucleotides: TGCAGCGCGGGAGGGAGAATGAAAGATACGCAGTATTTT.

This clonotype was seen a handful of times. The V gene is TRBV6-5, the J gene TRBJ2-1; D ambiguous. The CDR3 consists of 15 residues. The germline V gene encodes CDR1 MNHEY and CDR2 SVGAGI. V was pared by 4 bases and J by 7 bases, with 17 bases between. The CDR3 DNA reads TGTGCCAGCAGTTCCCCTATTCGCTTAGGGAATGAGCAGTTCTTC. Translated: CASSSPIRLGNEQFF.

J is TRBJ2-5 and V is TRBV11-2; D is ambiguous. Trimming left V 6 bases short and J 1 base short, with 15 bases between. Germline CDR1 and CDR2: SGHAT and FQNNGV. The CDR3 loop spans 15 amino acids. CDR3: CASSLGQQAQETQYF. CDR3 DNA sequence: TGTGCCAGCAGTCTAGGCCAGCAAGCCCAAGAGACCCAGTACTTC.

J is TRBJ2-5 and V is TRBV4-2, with 8 bases fitting TRBD1. Germline V CDR1 and CDR2: LGHNA, YNFKEQ. Trimming removed 0 bases from V and 2 bases from J; junction bases left unmatched: 5. The CDR3 totals 16 residues. In DNA form, the CDR3 reads TGTGCCAGCAGCCAAGAAGACAGGGGAGGACAAGAGACCCAGTACTTC. This sequence encodes CASSQEDRGGQETQYF.

V is TRBV3-1 and J is TRBJ2-1; maybe TRBD1 (6 bases). The CDR3 sequence is 15 residues long. Germline assignment: CDR1 LGHDT and CDR2 YNNKEL (reference sequence). Trimming removed 2 bases at V and 5 bases at J, with 13 bases between. This CDR3 reads CASSQIGTSHNEQFF. The CDR3 DNA reads TGTGCCAGCAGCCAAATCGGGACATCCCACAATGAGCAGTTCTTC.

The table lists this clonotype with a few counts. This sequence joins TRBV20-1 and TRBJ2-1; 11 bases align to TRBD2. Germline V gene lookup returns CDR1 DFQATT and CDR2 SNEGSKA (reference sequence). This CDR3 contains 16 residues. The V and J ends lost 0 bases and 6 bases, in that order; junction bases with no gene match: 7. The CDR3 is CSARDRVAGGLNEQFF. Written as DNA, the CDR3 is TGCAGTGCTAGAGATAGGGTAGCGGGGGGGCTCAATGAGCAGTTCTTC.

The CDR3 region is CASSYPTREQYF. CDR3 sequence (DNA): TGTGCCAGCAGCTACCCGACACGTGAGCAGTACTTC. V usage is TRBV7-2 and J usage is TRBJ2-7; D uncertain. V lost 4 bases, J lost 7 bases, and 11 bases lay in between. Germline lookup yields CDR1 SGHTA and CDR2 FQGNSA. The CDR3 consists of 12 residues. Looking up the rest from reference TRBV7-2 and TRBJ2-7 gives the full variable domain: GAGVSQSPSNKVTEKGKDVELRCDPISGHTALYWYRQSLGQGLEFLIYFQGNSAPDKSGLPSDRFSAERTGGSVSTLTIQRTQQEDSAVYLCASSYPTREQYFGPGTRLTVT.

This sequence joins TRBV7-9 and TRBJ2-1, with 7 positions matching TRBD1. This CDR3 comprises 14 residues. Germline trimming cut 6 bases from V and 7 bases from J; bases unmatched to any gene: 9. CDR1 is SEHNR, CDR2 FQNEAQ, per germline (reference sequence). The CDR3 bases are TGTGCCAGCAGTTCCCTCGTACAGGGGAATGAGCAGTTCTTC. Protein: CASSSLVQGNEQFF.

This clonotype has ten or more counts. At one of its ends the junction is not consistent with the germline gene, which may arise from a read error. The J gene is TRBJ2-5, the V gene TRBV4-1; D is unresolved. Germline V gene sequence: CDR1 MGHRA, CDR2 YSYEKL. The CDR3 consists of 13 residues. The CDR3 region has the DNA TGTGCCAGCAGCCAGGTGGCAGAAGAGACCCAGTACTTC. It encodes CASSQVAEETQYF.